Listed below are T cell receptor beta chains from one sample, sequenced in a study of T cell repertoires in cytomegalovirus infection. Via MiXCR, TCRdb re-called the reads, giving one row per CDR3 protein. Of about 200,000 distinct CDR3 sequences detected, less than 9.5% appear once; the ten largest clones hold around 4.4%. Source material: PBMCs. The source of these receptors is a human donor in good health (CMV status not recorded). Some clones in this sample may be carry-over from other donors' samples. CDR3s include the opening cysteine and the closing phenylalanine or tryptophan. The order of the fields is CDR3 DNA, CDR3 protein, J gene, V gene, D gene, clone size. D genes are given only for firm matches. Only some rows state a clone size, as once, few, many or a class for expanded clones.

TGTGCCAGCAGTTGGACTAGCGGGGGGGCTTTAAATGAGCAGTTCTTC CASSWTSGGALNEQFF TRBJ2-1 TRBV6-5 TRBD2 many
TGCAGTGCTAGGGGGACAGGGAGGGGTCCCGAAGCTTTCTTT CSARGTGRGPEAFF TRBJ1-1 TRBV20-1 TRBD1 .
TGTGCCAGCAGCTTTAGTAGCGGGAGGGCCGCCTCTCACGAGCAGTACTTC CASSFSSGRAASHEQYF TRBJ2-7 TRBV7-8 TRBD2 many
TGTGCCAACAAACTGGGGGAAGGCTATGGCTACACCTTC CANKLGEGYGYTF TRBJ1-2 TRBV2 . .
TGTGCCAGCAGCCCCGAGACTAGCGGTTCTAGCACAGATACGCAGTATTTT CASSPETSGSSTDTQYF TRBJ2-3 TRBV7-9 TRBD2 few
TGTGCCATCAGTGAGTCTTCCGCGGGAGCGCCAGATACGCAGTATTTT CAISESSAGAPDTQYF TRBJ2-3 TRBV10-3 TRBD2 .
TGTGCCAGCAGTGAAGATCAGCCCCAGCATTTT CASSEDQPQHF TRBJ1-5 TRBV6-1 . few
TGTGCCAGCACCCGGGACGGGAGCTCTGGAAACACCATATATTTT CASTRDGSSGNTIYF TRBJ1-3 TRBV7-9 . many
TGTGCCTGCGAGCTTGACCTGAACACTGAAGCTTTCTTT CACELDLNTEAFF TRBJ1-1 TRBV5-5 . many
TGTGCCAGCAGTTACTTACGAGGAGAAGCTTTCTTT CASSYLRGEAFF TRBJ1-1 TRBV6-2/TRBV6-3 . .
TGTGCCAGCAGCCACGGGGCCAACACTGAAGCTTTCTTT CASSHGANTEAFF TRBJ1-1 TRBV7-2 . many
TGTGCCAGCAGCCGCTTTTCAGGGGGCACAGATACGCAGTATTTT CASSRFSGGTDTQYF TRBJ2-3 TRBV7-9 . many
TGTGCCAGCAGTGAAGGGACAGGAGGCACAGATACGCAGTATTTT CASSEGTGGTDTQYF TRBJ2-3 TRBV6-4 TRBD1 many